This T cell receptor beta chain was profiled in a study of beta chain features in type 1 diabetes (dated by TCRdb to 2017 to 2018). Regarding the complete study: Mean age, gender distribution, total cell number and subset yield were not different between patients and healthy donors. A total of 90 million to 130 million sorted cells were examined across all samples, and a strong correlation was observed between cell number per subset and RNA yield. The study compared the TCRB repertoires of sorted circulating CD4+ T cell subsets in recently diagnosed type 1 diabetes patients with those in matched healthy donors. Whereas all 28 donors provided naive and central memory subsets, regulatory and stem cell-like memory subsets were isolated from just 8 patients and roughly 8 healthy donors.

The High Capacity cDNA Reverse Transcription Kit was used to reverse transcribe all of the isolated RNA, meaning that expressed TCRB transcripts were what got sequenced. Deep immunoSEQ sequencing was applied to naive, central memory and regulatory T cell samples, giving an average of approximately 3.8 million total reads per sample. After sorted cells were lysed in RLT buffer, RNA was extracted with DNase-treated RNeasy Micro or Mini kits, with the choice depending on cell number. Each cell subset was processed on its own to prevent cross-contamination, while patient and healthy donor samples were processed together. TCRB sequences were amplified from cDNA with the immunoSEQ multiplex PCR, producing 87-bp fragments spanning the CDR3 region. The amplicons were sequenced using the Illumina HiSeq platform. The authors processed their data as follows. PCR bias was corrected computationally using synthetic template baselines, and reads within Hamming distance 2 were collapsed, with unmergeable singletons discarded. Reads were aligned to IMGT to assign V, D and J genes, CDR3 length, and insertions or deletions at six rearrangement sites. Within each subset, clonotype counts were normalized to the number of sorted cells before true diversity and Gini coefficients were calculated with the tcR R package. The overlap coefficient, calculated on TCRB nucleotide sequences, was used to measure repertoire sharing. Out-of-frame TCRB sequences from naive cells were analyzed to stand in for the pre-selection repertoire. Entries here come from immuneACCESS through TCRdb and include only in-frame sequences with V and J called. Some clones fail to appear in such tables; in the studies checked, an unresolved V gene covers under half of the shortfall, and the cause of the remainder is unknown. From that table come the V and J calls and clone size; the DNA was used to work out D and trimming. Counted in this sample were 250,000 to 300,000 clones; 24% of them appeared once. The ten largest clones represent more than 0.009% of the sample.

Each donor gave one peripheral blood draw, averaging about 100 mL, which was collected into heparinised tubes. A BD FACSAria II was used to sort naive, central memory, regulatory and stem cell-like memory CD4+ T cells with a panel that included CD45RO, CCR7, CD25, CD127, CD95 and CD27. A purity above 95% was achieved for all sorted populations. PBMCs were isolated right away by Lymphoprep density gradient centrifugation and were stained directly, without culture. Samples were stained and sorted in pairs, with one healthy donor and one patient per experiment, so that batch effects were minimized. Broader findings and caveats from the paper: Because cDNA was sequenced instead of genomic DNA, activated cells with high expression could be over-represented, although the groups did not differ in activation or CD3 levels. A moderate but significant shortening of TCRB CDR3 length was observed in type 1 diabetes patients in all four CD4+ subsets. Patients with type 1 diabetes made fewer insertions and deleted more nucleotides at VDJ recombination sites, implying thymic rearrangement abnormalities. Because small numbers of individuals were included in the HLA sub-analyses, any influence of HLA type on TCRB rearrangement was left unresolved. PCR may preferentially amplify shorter templates, but because patient and control samples were amplified and corrected together, any resulting skew would affect both groups equally. Naive, central memory and regulatory TCRB repertoires appeared to be more alike among patients than among healthy donors.

With respect to this clone: This clone's antigen is unknown. Within one base of it there is no much larger clone, and no base qualities were kept.

Counted from cysteine to phenylalanine, this CDR3 has 16 amino acids. Here the CDR3 DNA is all that survives: 48 bases in frame from base 1. V is pared back by 10 bases and J by 0 bases, with 22 bases lying between the germline termini. Based on the germline V gene (reference sequence), the CDR1 and CDR2 sequences are SEHNR and FQNEAQ. This sequence was found in a young woman with type 1 diabetes. The chain was built from TRBV7-9 and TRBJ2-7, with a tentative D gene TRBD1 over 6 matching bases. Sequenced: naive CD4+ T cells from blood. The cell subset or site label for this specimen denotes: true naive CD4+ T cells. CDR3 loop: CATTPRVDSSSYEQYF. The base sequence is TGTGCCACTACGCCCCGCGTGGACAGCAGCTCCTACGAGCAGTACTTC.